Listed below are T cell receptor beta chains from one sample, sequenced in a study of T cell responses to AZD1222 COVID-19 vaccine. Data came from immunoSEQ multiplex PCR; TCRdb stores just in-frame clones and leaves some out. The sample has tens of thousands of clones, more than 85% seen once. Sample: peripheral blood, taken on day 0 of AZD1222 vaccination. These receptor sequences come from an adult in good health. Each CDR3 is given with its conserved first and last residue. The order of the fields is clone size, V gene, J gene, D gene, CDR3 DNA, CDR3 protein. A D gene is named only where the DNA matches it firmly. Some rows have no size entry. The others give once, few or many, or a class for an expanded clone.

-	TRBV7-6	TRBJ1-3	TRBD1	TGTGCCAGCAGCTTAGCCCCGACAGGGAATGGAAACACCATATATTTT	CASSLAPTGNGNTIYF
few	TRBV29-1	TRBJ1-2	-	TGCAGCGTTGAAGATCAGAGTGGACATGGCTACACCTTC	CSVEDQSGHGYTF
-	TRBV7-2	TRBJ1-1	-	TGTGCCAGCAGCTTCAGAGTTATGAACACTGAAGCTTTCTTT	CASSFRVMNTEAFF
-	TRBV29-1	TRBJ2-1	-	TGCAGCGTTATAAAGATACGACACCACAATGAGCAGTTCTTC	CSVIKIRHHNEQFF
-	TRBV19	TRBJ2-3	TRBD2	TGTGCCAGTAGTATTCAGGCGGGGGGCTATAGCACAGATACGCAGTATTTT	CASSIQAGGYSTDTQYF
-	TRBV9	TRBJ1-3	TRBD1	TGTGCCAGCAGCGTGGCCGGGACAGAAGGAAACACCATATATTTT	CASSVAGTEGNTIYF
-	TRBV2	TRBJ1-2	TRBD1	TGTGCCAGCAGTGAAGCCCGGGACAGGGTCACCTATGGCTACACCTTC	CASSEARDRVTYGYTF
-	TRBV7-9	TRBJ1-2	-	TGTGCCAGCAGCTTAGCGGAGGGTTGGAACTATGGCTACACCTTC	CASSLAEGWNYGYTF
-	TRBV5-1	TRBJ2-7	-	TGCGCCAGCAGCTTACAGGACAACAACTACGAGCAGTACTTC	CASSLQDNNYEQYF
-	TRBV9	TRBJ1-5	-	TGTGCCAGCAGCGTAGAAGGGAACGTTCAGCCCCAGCATTTT	CASSVEGNVQPQHF
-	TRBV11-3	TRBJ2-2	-	TGTGCCAGCAGTTTATCAGAAATCGCCGGGGAGCTGTTTTTT	CASSLSEIAGELFF
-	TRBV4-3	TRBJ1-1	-	TGCGCCAGCAGCCCAACTAACAGGGCAACGGACACTGAAGCTTTCTTT	CASSPTNRATDTEAFF